This entry lists 26 T cell receptor beta chains sequenced from one sample in a study of OX40 agonist ivuxolimab in advanced cancers. Libraries were prepared by immunoSEQ multiplex PCR; TCRdb keeps only in-frame clonotypes and omits some of them. The sample lists around 100,000 clones, 80% to 90% occurring once. Sample: CD4+ or CD8+ T cells sorted from blood, taken in a trial of the OX40 agonist ivuxolimab. The receptors come from an adult with an advanced solid tumor such as melanoma, head and neck, liver or kidney cancer.

The chain carries TRBV6-1 and TRBJ2-5; no definite D call. Trimming pared 8 bases from V and 2 bases from J, leaving 12 bases between. This CDR3 is built from 13 residues. Germline loops: CDR1 MNHNS, CDR2 SASEGT. The CDR3 DNA reads as TGTGCCAGCGGTGGGGTTCCTCAAGAGACCCAGTACTTC. It specifies CASGGVPQETQYF.

The chain employs TRBV11-3 and TRBJ1-1, with a weak D call TRBD1 (6 bases). This CDR3 has 13 amino acids. V was shortened by 4 bases and J by 1 base, with 7 bases between the two germline ends. Germline V lookup: CDR1 SGHNT, CDR2 YENEEA. The CDR3 loop reads CASSWGQNTEAFF. The CDR3 DNA is TGTGCCAGCAGCTGGGGACAGAACACTGAAGCTTTCTTT.

The rearrangement joins TRBV5-1 to TRBJ2-2; D perhaps matches TRBD1 (6 bases). V was pared by 1 base and J by 5 bases, with 12 bases between. The CDR3 is made up of 15 amino acids. Germline values: CDR1 SGHRS, CDR2 YFSETQ. The CDR3 here is CASSLRAGDTGELFF. DNA of the CDR3: TGCGCCAGCAGCTTGCGGGCAGGGGATACCGGGGAGCTGTTTTTT.

This clone was observed once. The V and J genes are TRBV6-5 and TRBJ1-6; D gene uncertain. This CDR3 is 12 amino acids long. V gave up 8 bases and J gave up 4 bases, with 6 bases separating them. The V gene's germline CDR1 is MNHEY and CDR2 SVGAGI. CDR3 sequence (DNA): TGTGCCAGCTTGGGGTATAATTCACCCCTCCACTTT. Residues: CASLGYNSPLHF.

The genes are TRBV5-5 and TRBJ1-2; possibly TRBD1 for D (6 bases). With 3 bases removed from V and 4 bases from J, the gap between germline ends came to 16 bases. Germline CDR1 reads SGHKS; CDR2 reads YYEKEE (reference sequence). This CDR3 region has 15 residues. For the CDR3, the DNA is TGTGCCAGCAGCTCACCGACAGGCGCACCCTATGGCTACACCTTC. Its translation: CASSSPTGAPYGYTF.

In DNA form, the CDR3 reads TGTGCCATCAGTGAGTACAATGAGCAGTTCTTC. Translated: CAISEYNEQFF. The chain combines TRBV10-3 with TRBJ2-1; D is unresolved. The V and J ends lost 1 base and 5 bases respectively, with 0 bases between them. The CDR3 is 11 amino acids. Germline values: CDR1 ENHRY, CDR2 SYGVKD.

The V gene is TRBV6-5, the J gene TRBJ2-7, with D possibly being TRBD2 (6 bases). Germline-derived CDR1 and CDR2 are MNHEY and SVGAGI. Trimming removed 6 bases at V and 4 bases at J, with 7 bases between. The CDR3 loop spans 11 amino acids. The CDR3 nucleotides are TGTGCCAGCAGAGGGAGGTACGAGCAGTACTTC. Translation: CASRGRYEQYF.

This chain connects TRBV6-5 to TRBJ1-1; D ambiguous. The V gene's germline CDR1 is MNHEY and CDR2 SVGAGI. The CDR3 has 13 amino acids. V was cut by 8 bases and J by 3 bases, with 13 bases left in between. The CDR3 loop is CASQARRDTEAFF. CDR3 nucleotides: TGTGCCAGCCAAGCAAGGAGGGACACTGAAGCTTTCTTT.

The gene calls are TRBV7-9 and TRBJ2-1; tentatively, D is TRBD1 or TRBD2 (5 bases each). Germline V gene data show CDR1 as SEHNR and CDR2 as FQNEAQ (reference sequence). Trimming shortened V by 5 bases and J by 4 bases, and 15 bases separated the two germline ends. The CDR3 is 15 amino acids. As DNA, the CDR3 is TGTGCCAGCAGCGAGAACCTGGGACCTTACAATGAGCAGTTCTTC. This sequence encodes CASSENLGPYNEQFF.

This chain connects TRBV5-1 to TRBJ2-2; D unclear. The V gene lost 0 bases and the J gene lost 9 bases, with 6 bases spanning the gap. There are 12 residues in the CDR3. Germline V gene sequence: CDR1 SGHRS, CDR2 YFSETQ. CDR3 coding DNA: TGCGCCAGCAGCTTGGAGGTTAGGGAGCTGTTTTTT. Its protein is CASSLEVRELFF.

This clone was seen more than once but under ten times. The chain carries TRBV5-8 and TRBJ2-7; no reliable D call. The germline V gene encodes CDR1 SGHTS and CDR2 YDEGEE. V was cut by 0 bases and J by 3 bases, with 16 bases left in between. This CDR3 comprises 16 residues. Written as DNA, the CDR3 is TGTGCCAGCAGCTTGGCCAACGCTCCGGGTGTCTACGAGCAGTACTTC. As protein: CASSLANAPGVYEQYF.

The V gene is TRBV12-5, the J gene TRBJ2-1; TRBD2 matches at 10 bases. Germline loops: CDR1 LGHNT, CDR2 FRNRAP. The CDR3 length is 15 residues. The trim removed 6 bases at V and 8 bases at J, leaving 10 bases unmatched. CDR3 nucleotide sequence: TGTGCTAGTGGGTTAGCGGGGGGCCTCACGGATGAGCAGTTCTTC. Its protein product is CASGLAGGLTDEQFF.

The chain employs TRBV9 and TRBJ2-1; 11 bases are shared with TRBD1. The CDR3 runs to 12 residues. The V gene's germline CDR1 is SGDLS and CDR2 YYNGEE. Trimming at V came to 3 bases and at J to 14 bases, leaving 4 bases not matched to a gene. CDR3 residues: CASSAGQGAEFF. The CDR3 region has the DNA TGTGCCAGCAGCGCTGGACAGGGGGCCGAGTTCTTC.

The rearrangement joins TRBV4-1 to TRBJ2-7; perhaps TRBD1 as D (6 bases). Germline values: CDR1 MGHRA, CDR2 YSYEKL. CDR3 size: 15 residues. The ends were cut back, 0 bases at V and 2 bases at J, with 11 bases in the middle. CDR3 sequence (DNA): TGCGCCAGCAGCCAAGAACATAACAGGGCCTACGAGCAGTACTTC. The encoded protein is CASSQEHNRAYEQYF.

The rearrangement joins TRBV4-3 to TRBJ2-1; D is unclear. Germline CDR1 and CDR2: LGHNA and YSLEER. The V and J ends lost 0 bases and 10 bases respectively, with 16 bases between them. The CDR3 extends over 15 amino acids. CDR3 in DNA: TGCGCCAGCAGCCAAGATGGCTCGGCGTTTGGGGAGCAGTTCTTC. It encodes CASSQDGSAFGEQFF.

This chain connects TRBV2 to TRBJ1-4, with D tentatively TRBD1 (6 bases). CDR3 length: 14 residues. Looked up from germline, CDR1 is SNHLY and CDR2 is FYNNEI. V dropped 3 bases and J dropped 6 bases, with 11 bases sitting between them. This chain's CDR3 is CASSETGRDEKLFF. The CDR3, as DNA: TGTGCCAGCAGTGAGACAGGTCGAGATGAAAAACTGTTTTTT.

As concerns this clone: Other DNA sequences in the sample encode the same CDR3. The chain employs TRBV6-5 and TRBJ1-1; the D gene is possibly TRBD1 (6 bases). The CDR3 extends over 13 amino acids. The ends were cut back, 5 bases at V and 1 base at J, with 8 bases in the middle. Germline V gene data show CDR1 as MNHEY and CDR2 as SVGAGI. CDR3 coding DNA: TGTGCCAGCAGTGCCAGGGGGAACACTGAAGCTTTCTTT. Amino acid sequence: CASSARGNTEAFF.

The J gene is TRBJ2-7, the V gene TRBV28, with 9 bases aligning to TRBD2. With V trimmed by 4 bases and J by 4 bases, 14 bases remained unmatched. Germline CDR1 and CDR2: MDHEN and SYDVKM. This CDR3 spans 17 amino acids. For the CDR3, the DNA is TGTGCCAGCAGTTCTCCGGGACTAGCTTCGAGAAGATACGAGCAGTACTTC. It codes for CASSSPGLASRRYEQYF.

V and J are TRBV19 and TRBJ1-1; unclear D gene. Trimming removed 0 bases at V and 0 bases at J, with 5 bases between. This CDR3 has 14 amino acids. The germline V gene has CDR1 LNHDA and CDR2 SQIVND (reference sequence). The CDR3 region has the DNA TGTGCCAGTAGTATAGATCTGGTGAACACTGAAGCTTTCTTT. This codes for CASSIDLVNTEAFF.

The chain combines TRBV7-9 with TRBJ1-1; D possibly corresponds to TRBD1 (6 bases). Germline V gene sequence: CDR1 SEHNR, CDR2 FQNEAQ (reference sequence). V was shortened by 1 base and J by 4 bases, with 13 bases between the two germline ends. The CDR3 contains 15 residues. CDR3 sequence: CASSLGGADSTEAFF. The CDR3 DNA reads TGTGCCAGCAGCTTAGGTGGTGCGGACAGCACTGAAGCTTTCTTT.

This chain uses TRBV11-2 with TRBJ2-5, with 7 bases identical to TRBD2. Germline V gene sequence: CDR1 SGHAT, CDR2 FQNNGV. The CDR3 totals 15 residues. Trimming cost V 0 bases and J 3 bases; bases outside gene matches: 4. The CDR3 nucleotides read TGTGCCAGCAGCTTAGATCGGGGGGTGGAAGAGACCCAGTACTTC. Translated, it gives CASSLDRGVEETQYF.

The chain employs TRBV11-3 and TRBJ2-7; 12 bases are a match to TRBD2. This CDR3 spans 17 amino acids. V trimming: 5 bases; J trimming: 6 bases; junction bases outside the gene matches: 14. Germline values: CDR1 SGHNT, CDR2 YENEEA. The CDR3 DNA is TGTGCCAGCAGCCCGACCGGACTAGCGGGGAATATGGGCGAGCAGTACTTC. It codes for CASSPTGLAGNMGEQYF.

This clone was counted once. J is TRBJ1-2 and V is TRBV6-5; the match to TRBD1 covers 7 bases. J was trimmed by 1 base and V by 7 bases; bases with no gene match: 6. The germline V gene has CDR1 MNHEY and CDR2 SVGAGI. The CDR3 has 14 residues. The CDR3 reads CASKKGGGNYGYTF. In DNA form, the CDR3 reads TGTGCCAGCAAAAAAGGGGGCGGTAACTATGGCTACACCTTC.

Turning to this clone: This specimen includes other DNA sequences encoding the same CDR3. The chain carries TRBV19 and TRBJ2-5; 8 bases are shared with TRBD1. This CDR3 has 12 residues. The germline V gene encodes CDR1 LNHDA and CDR2 SQIVND (reference sequence). Trimming at V came to 5 bases and at J to 5 bases, leaving 1 base not matched to a gene. CDR3: CASSYRGETQYF. DNA of the CDR3: TGTGCCAGTAGTTACAGGGGGGAGACCCAGTACTTC.

The chain employs TRBV5-4 and TRBJ1-1; weak D call: TRBD1 (6 bases). This CDR3 spans 14 amino acids. V shed 2 bases and J shed 6 bases, with 14 bases lying between them. Germline V gene lookup returns CDR1 SGHNT and CDR2 YYREEE (reference sequence). The CDR3, as DNA: TGTGCCAGCAGCTTTGGACAGTCAATGGCTGAAGCTTTCTTT. Its translation is CASSFGQSMAEAFF.

DNA for the CDR3: TGTGCCAGCAGCTTGTTGGGACAGGGGATCTATGGCTACACCTTC. Translation gives CASSLLGQGIYGYTF. The chain combines TRBV5-6 with TRBJ1-2; 10 positions agree with TRBD1. Germline-derived CDR1 and CDR2 are SGHDT and YYEEEE. This CDR3 region has 15 residues. The J segment lost 4 bases and the V segment lost 1 base, leaving 4 bases of the junction unmatched.